Detailed here is one TCR beta chain. Its specificity is not known. This sample stems from a study of CD8+CD57+ T cells in acquired aplastic anemia. Study-wide context: Sorted CD4+ and CD8+ cells yielded 2.5 to 3.5 ug of DNA on average. Read counts for CD4+ cells (from healthy donors) averaged roughly 11 million.

The CDR3 has 14 residues. V gave up 8 bases and J gave up 11 bases; unmatched junction bases: 14. Germline lookup yields CDR1 SGHVS and CDR2 FQNEAQ. Study-level findings and limits: Patients and controls shared just under 30 CD8+ CDR3 sequences.

Profiling of TCR beta VDJ combinations and CDR3 sequences used genomic DNA as template. One entry per CDR3 protein, called by TCRdb with MiXCR from the reads. This sample has 400,000 to 450,000 distinct CDR3 sequences, with 65% to 80% found just once. The sequenced material came from sorted CD4+, CD8+, or CD8+CD57+ T cells (not recorded which) from PBMCs. The clonotype comes from a human donor in good health, serving as a control. The V call is TRBV7-8, the J call TRBJ2-2, with 7 positions matching TRBD1. CDR3 amino acids: CASRNRGSKGELFF. CDR3 in DNA: TGTGCCAGCCGAAACAGGGGCAGTAAAGGAGAGCTGTTTTTT.